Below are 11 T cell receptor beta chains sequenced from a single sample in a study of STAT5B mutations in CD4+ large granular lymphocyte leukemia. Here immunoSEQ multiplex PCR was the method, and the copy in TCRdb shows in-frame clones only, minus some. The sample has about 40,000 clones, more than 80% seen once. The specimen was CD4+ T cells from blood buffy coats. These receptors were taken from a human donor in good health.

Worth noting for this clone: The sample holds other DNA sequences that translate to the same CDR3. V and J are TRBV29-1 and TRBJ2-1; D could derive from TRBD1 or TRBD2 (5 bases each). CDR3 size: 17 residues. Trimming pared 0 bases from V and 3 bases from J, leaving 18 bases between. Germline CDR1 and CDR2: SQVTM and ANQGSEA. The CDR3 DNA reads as TGCAGCGTTGAAGACCTATTGGGACCGTTCCTCTACAATGAGCAGTTCTTC. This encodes CSVEDLLGPFLYNEQFF.

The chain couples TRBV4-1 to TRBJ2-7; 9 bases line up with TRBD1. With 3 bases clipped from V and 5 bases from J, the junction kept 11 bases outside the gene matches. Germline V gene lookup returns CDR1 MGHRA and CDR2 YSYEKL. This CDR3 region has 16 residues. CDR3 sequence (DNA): TGCGCCAGCAGCCAGAACCCGGACAGGGGAATGAACGAGCAGTACTTC. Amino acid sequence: CASSQNPDRGMNEQYF.

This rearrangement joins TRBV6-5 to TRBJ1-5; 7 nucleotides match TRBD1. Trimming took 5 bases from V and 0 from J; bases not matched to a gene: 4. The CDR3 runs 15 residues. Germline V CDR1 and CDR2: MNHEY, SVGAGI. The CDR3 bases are TGTGCCAGCAGTCAGGGACAGACTAGCAATCAGCCCCAGCATTTT. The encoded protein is CASSQGQTSNQPQHF.

The CDR3 loop reads CASSARGTSFTDTQYF. The CDR3 nucleotides read TGTGCCAGCAGCGCTAGGGGGACTAGCTTCACAGATACGCAGTATTTT. The genes are TRBV5-4 and TRBJ2-3, with TRBD2 matching 9 bases. This CDR3 has 16 amino acids. Unmatched junction bases numbered 8, after V lost 4 bases and J lost 2 bases. The germline gives CDR1 SGHNT, CDR2 YYREEE (reference sequence).

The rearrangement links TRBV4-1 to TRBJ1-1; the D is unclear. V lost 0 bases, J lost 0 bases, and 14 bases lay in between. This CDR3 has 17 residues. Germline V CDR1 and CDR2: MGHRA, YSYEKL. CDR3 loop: CASSQDFLEGMNTEAFF. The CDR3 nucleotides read TGCGCCAGCAGCCAAGATTTTCTTGAGGGTATGAACACTGAAGCTTTCTTT.

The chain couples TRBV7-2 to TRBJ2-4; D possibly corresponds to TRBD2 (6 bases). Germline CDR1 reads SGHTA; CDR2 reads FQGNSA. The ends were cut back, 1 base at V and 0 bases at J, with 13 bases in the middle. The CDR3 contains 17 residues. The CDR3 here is CASSLVGSSAAKNIQYF. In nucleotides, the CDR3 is TGTGCCAGCAGCTTAGTAGGCTCTAGCGCAGCCAAAAACATTCAGTACTTC.

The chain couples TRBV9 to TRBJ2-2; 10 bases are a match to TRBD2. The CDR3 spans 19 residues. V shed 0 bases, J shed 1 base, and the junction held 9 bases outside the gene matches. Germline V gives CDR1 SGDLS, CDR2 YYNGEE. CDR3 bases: TGTGCCAGCAGCGTAGCTACCGGACTAGCGGAAGAGAACACCGGGGAGCTGTTTTTT. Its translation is CASSVATGLAEENTGELFF.

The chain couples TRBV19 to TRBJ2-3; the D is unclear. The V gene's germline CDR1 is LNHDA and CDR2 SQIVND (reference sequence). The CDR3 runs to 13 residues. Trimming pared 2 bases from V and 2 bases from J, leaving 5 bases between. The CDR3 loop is CASSIQVTDTQYF. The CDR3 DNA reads TGTGCCAGTAGTATACAGGTCACAGATACGCAGTATTTT.

The CDR3 coding sequence is TGTGCCAGCAGCCGTCAGAGTAGCGGCTCCTACGAGCAGTACTTC. It encodes CASSRQSSGSYEQYF. The chain couples TRBV7-2 to TRBJ2-7, with a possible D match to TRBD2 (6 bases). Trimming left V 5 bases short and J 0 bases short, with 14 bases between. This CDR3 is built from 15 residues. The V gene's germline CDR1 is SGHTA and CDR2 FQGNSA.

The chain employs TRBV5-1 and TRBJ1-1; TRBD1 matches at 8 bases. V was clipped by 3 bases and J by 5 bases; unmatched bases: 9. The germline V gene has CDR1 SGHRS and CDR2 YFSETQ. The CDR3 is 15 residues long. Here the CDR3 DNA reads TGCGCCAGCAGCTCCAACCCGGGACAGGCGACTGAAGCTTTCTTT. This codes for CASSSNPGQATEAFF.

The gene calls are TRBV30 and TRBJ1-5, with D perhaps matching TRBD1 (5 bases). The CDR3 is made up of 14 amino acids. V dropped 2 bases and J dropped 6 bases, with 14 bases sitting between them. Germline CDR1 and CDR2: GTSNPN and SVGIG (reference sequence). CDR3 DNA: TGTGCCTGGAGTAACACGGGGGGGACTCAGCCCCAGCATTTT. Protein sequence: CAWSNTGGTQPQHF.